This T cell receptor (beta chain) was observed in a study of cytomegalovirus exposure and HLA in healthy donors. Study-level background: The study's early data release held about 77 million unique TCRs from HLA-typed donors.

In the PCR, 60 Vbeta and 13 Jbeta primers were used. TCRdb keeps only in-frame clones here, not all; method: immunoSEQ multiplex PCR. This table has around 100,000 clones, almost 85% appearing once. V gave up 3 bases and J gave up 5 bases; unmatched junction bases: 5. Germline V gene lookup returns CDR1 MNHNS and CDR2 SASEGT. The CDR3 runs to 15 residues. This clone was counted a single time. The antigen remains undetermined. Study findings and constraints: A few CMV-associated chains were confirmed in vitro to be specific for CMV antigens.

The chain is built from TRBV6-1 and TRBJ1-5, with 9 bases fitting TRBD1. Sequenced material: PBMCs. This clonotype was obtained from a woman younger than 35 in good health and CMV-seropositive. The CDR3 reads CASSEGTGRYQPQHF. The CDR3 region has the DNA TGTGCCAGCAGTGAGGGGACAGGGAGGTATCAGCCCCAGCATTTT.